Listed below are T cell receptor beta chains from one sample, sequenced in a study of metastatic and nonmetastatic thyroid tumors. TCRdb reprocessed the PCR reads using MiXCR. The table records around 30,000 clones, roughly a fifth of them present only once. The specimen was blood. Receptors were obtained from a female donor with papillary thyroid cancer or a benign thyroid nodule (not recorded which). Some clones in this sample may be carry-over from other donors' samples. Both conserved end residues are part of each CDR3. Fields, in order: V gene, D gene, clone size, J gene, CDR3 length, CDR3 protein, CDR3 DNA. The D gene is left open where the match is weak. Size is stated for part of the rows, as once, few or many counts, or as a class when the clone is expanded.

v_call: TRBV7-8; d_call: -; clone_size: many; j_call: TRBJ2-1; cdr3_length: 14; cdr3_aa: CASISGTTNNEQFF; cdr3_nt: TGTGCCAGCATTTCCGGGACGACCAACAATGAGCAGTTCTTC
v_call: TRBV5-5; d_call: -; clone_size: many; j_call: TRBJ2-7; cdr3_length: 17; cdr3_aa: CASSLSVAAVTQYEQYF; cdr3_nt: TGTGCCAGCAGCTTGTCTGTGGCAGCGGTAACCCAATACGAGCAGTACTTC
v_call: TRBV7-6; d_call: TRBD1; clone_size: many; j_call: TRBJ1-3; cdr3_length: 14; cdr3_aa: CASSATGVVNTIYF; cdr3_nt: TGTGCCAGCAGCGCGACAGGGGTGGTAAACACCATATATTTT
v_call: TRBV6-4; d_call: -; clone_size: many; j_call: TRBJ2-1; cdr3_length: 14; cdr3_aa: CASSDDTGGNEQFF; cdr3_nt: TGTGCCAGCAGTGACGATACCGGTGGCAATGAGCAGTTCTTC
v_call: TRBV6-1; d_call: -; clone_size: few; j_call: TRBJ1-4; cdr3_length: 14; cdr3_aa: CASSERGADEKLFF; cdr3_nt: TGTGCCAGCAGTGAGAGGGGCGCAGATGAAAAACTGTTTTTT
v_call: TRBV19; d_call: -; clone_size: medium-sized; j_call: TRBJ1-5; cdr3_length: 13; cdr3_aa: CASSRSSNQPQHF; cdr3_nt: TGTGCCAGTAGTAGGAGTAGCAATCAGCCCCAGCATTTT
v_call: TRBV5-1; d_call: TRBD1; clone_size: -; j_call: TRBJ2-1; cdr3_length: 13; cdr3_aa: CASSLGRDSEQFF; cdr3_nt: TGCGCCAGCAGCTTAGGACGGGACAGTGAGCAGTTCTTC
v_call: TRBV19; d_call: -; clone_size: many; j_call: TRBJ1-5; cdr3_length: 15; cdr3_aa: CASFERGVGNQPQHF; cdr3_nt: TGTGCCAGCTTTGAAAGGGGGGTTGGTAATCAGCCCCAGCATTTT
v_call: TRBV5-1; d_call: -; clone_size: once; j_call: TRBJ2-6; cdr3_length: 17; cdr3_aa: CASSYALLSRGANVLTF; cdr3_nt: TGCGCCAGCAGCTACGCCCTACTCAGCCGAGGGGCCAACGTCCTGACTTTC
v_call: TRBV6-6; d_call: -; clone_size: -; j_call: TRBJ2-1; cdr3_length: 12; cdr3_aa: CASSYGVNEQFF; cdr3_nt: TGTGCCAGCAGTTACGGGGTCAATGAGCAGTTCTTC
v_call: TRBV9; d_call: TRBD1; clone_size: -; j_call: TRBJ1-6; cdr3_length: 18; cdr3_aa: CASSSGQGFGSYNSPLHF; cdr3_nt: TGTGCCAGCAGCTCGGGACAGGGGTTCGGCTCCTATAATTCACCCCTCCACTTT
v_call: TRBV3-1; d_call: -; clone_size: many; j_call: TRBJ1-1; cdr3_length: 14; cdr3_aa: CASSQAVMNTEAFF; cdr3_nt: TGTGCCAGCAGCCAAGCGGTGATGAACACTGAAGCTTTCTTT
v_call: TRBV10-3; d_call: TRBD1; clone_size: many; j_call: TRBJ2-7; cdr3_length: 15; cdr3_aa: CAISEPGQGAYEQYF; cdr3_nt: TGTGCCATCAGTGAGCCTGGACAGGGGGCCTACGAGCAGTACTTC
v_call: TRBV27; d_call: -; clone_size: -; j_call: TRBJ2-7; cdr3_length: 13; cdr3_aa: CASSSMPVVEQYF; cdr3_nt: TGTGCCAGCAGTTCTATGCCCGTTGTAGAGCAGTACTTC
v_call: TRBV6-1; d_call: TRBD2; clone_size: few; j_call: TRBJ2-7; cdr3_length: 16; cdr3_aa: CASGRTSGLSSYEQYF; cdr3_nt: TGTGCCAGCGGGAGGACTAGCGGGCTTAGCTCCTACGAGCAGTACTTC
v_call: TRBV3-1; d_call: -; clone_size: many; j_call: TRBJ2-1; cdr3_length: 15; cdr3_aa: CASSPPGTGYNEQFF; cdr3_nt: TGTGCCAGCAGCCCTCCGGGGACTGGCTACAATGAGCAGTTCTTC
v_call: TRBV12-3/TRBV12-4; d_call: -; clone_size: many; j_call: TRBJ1-2; cdr3_length: 13; cdr3_aa: CASSLVGGYGYTF; cdr3_nt: TGTGCCAGCAGTTTAGTCGGAGGATATGGCTACACCTTC
v_call: TRBV9; d_call: -; clone_size: many; j_call: TRBJ2-1; cdr3_length: 14; cdr3_aa: CASSTADSYNEQFF; cdr3_nt: TGTGCCAGCAGCACAGCGGACAGCTACAATGAGCAGTTCTTC
v_call: TRBV24-1; d_call: -; clone_size: many; j_call: TRBJ2-5; cdr3_length: 16; cdr3_aa: CATSDLSVGGRETQYF; cdr3_nt: TGTGCCACCAGTGATTTGTCGGTCGGGGGTAGGGAGACCCAGTACTTC
v_call: TRBV13; d_call: -; clone_size: many; j_call: TRBJ2-7; cdr3_length: 15; cdr3_aa: CASSLGLGGLYEQYF; cdr3_nt: TGTGCCAGCAGCTTAGGACTCGGCGGACTCTACGAGCAGTACTTC
v_call: TRBV6-1; d_call: -; clone_size: few; j_call: TRBJ1-3; cdr3_length: 11; cdr3_aa: CASSEQRKIYF; cdr3_nt: TGTGCCAGCAGTGAACAGCGTAAAATATATTTT